This entry features one TCR beta chain sequence. Its antigen is not known. This entry comes from a study of vaccination and CD4 T cells after COVID-19. Study overall: The cells were exposed to overlapping spike peptides originating from SARS-CoV-2, HCoV-NL63, HCoV-OC43 and HCoV-229E for stimulation.

Germline-derived CDR1 and CDR2 are SEHNR and FQNEAQ (reference sequence). This CDR3 is built from 15 residues. Trimming removed 5 bases from V and 9 bases from J, with 22 bases in between. Overall study findings and caveats: A median of approximately 90% of reactive clones, in convalescent patients, became evident only post-vaccination. The median number of SARS-CoV-2-reactive clonotypes increased from roughly 21 to 40, a change that did not reach significance.

Sequencing of DNA taken from cultured CD4+ T cells relied on the Oncomine TCR Beta short-read assay. TCRdb passed the PCR reads through MiXCR, listing each CDR3 protein once. Of about 18,000 distinct CDR3 sequences in the sample, 45% are singletons; the top ten hold around 20%. Treatment denoted: approximately nine-day PBMC culture with coronavirus spike peptide pools or control peptides (ViraFEST assay). The ViraFEST method relied on peptide pools to expand antigen-specific T cells, followed by TCR sequencing. The source was CD4+ T cells from blood, cultured in vitro, collected before SARS-CoV-2 vaccination. J is TRBJ1-2 and V is TRBV7-9; D is undetermined. The receptor's source is a human donor who received a COVID-19 vaccine. CDR3 DNA sequence: TGTGCCAGCAGCGTAATCGATATGGATTATAGTAGCTACACCTTC. Translating gives CASSVIDMDYSSYTF. The full variable domain, completed using reference TRBV7-9 and TRBJ1-2, is DTGVSQNPRHKITKRGQNVTFRCDPISEHNRLYWYRQTLGQGPEFLTYFQNEAQLEKSRLLSDRFSAERPKGSFSTLEIQRTEQGDSAMYLCASSVIDMDYSSYTFGSGTRLTVV.